This T cell receptor (beta chain) stems from a study of radiation and T cells in renal cell carcinoma. Whole-study findings and limits: Without pretreatment biopsies, baseline tumor clonotype presence was undetermined. Top tumor clonotypes rose in blood 2 weeks post-radiation, then contracted.

To note about this clone: Its antigen remains unidentified.

Losses at the gene ends were 6 bases for V and 2 bases for J; bases not matched to a gene: 8. Germline assignment: CDR1 SQVTM and CDR2 ANQGSEA. The CDR3 has 17 amino acids. Sample time point: blood 4 weeks post-SBRT, at nephrectomy. As to treatment: 15 Gy SBRT to primary tumor, nephrectomy 4 weeks later. Nephrectomy followed 15 Gy stereotactic body radiation by 4 weeks. Radiation-treated patients gave blood at baseline, week 2 and week 4. This table comes from immunoSEQ multiplex PCR, and its TCRdb copy is limited to in-frame clones, with some not included. This table has 97,000 or so clones, roughly 84% appearing once.

The J gene is TRBJ2-1, the V gene TRBV29-1; TRBD2 matches 15 bases. The sequenced sample was blood, obtained from a patient whose treatment included radiotherapy and nephrectomy. The clonotype was recovered from a man aged 60 to 75 with renal cell carcinoma. CDR3 nucleotide sequence: TGCAGCGTAGCCGGGACTAGCGGGAGGATCGCCTACAATGAGCAGTTCTTC. Its protein product is CSVAGTSGRIAYNEQFF.